What follows are 29 T cell receptor beta chains derived from one specimen sequenced in a study of shared clonotypes between healthy human individuals. TCRdb's table, derived via immunoSEQ multiplex PCR, lists solely in-frame clones and lacks some. The sample gives 2.5 million or so clones, over 85% of which show up once; more than 0.12% is in the top ten. Sequencing used naive CD4+ T cells sorted from blood. Sample subset: CD45RA+ positively selected. These receptor sequences come from a man between 18 and 29 years old in good health.

The gene calls are TRBV5-6 and TRBJ2-1, with a possible D match to TRBD1 (6 bases). Trimming cost V 4 bases and J 3 bases, with 14 bases left between them. The CDR3 extends over 15 amino acids. Germline-derived CDR1 and CDR2 are SGHDT and YYEEEE. CDR3 sequence reads: CASSPWGPIYNEQFF. The CDR3, as DNA: TGTGCCAGCAGCCCCTGGGGGCCGATCTACAATGAGCAGTTCTTC.

This sequence joins TRBV7-9 and TRBJ2-1, with 8 bases fitting TRBD2. The V gene's germline CDR1 is SEHNR and CDR2 FQNEAQ (reference sequence). V trimming: 5 bases; J trimming: 0 bases; junction bases outside the gene matches: 3. There are 15 residues in the CDR3. The DNA of the CDR3 is TGTGCCAGCAGCCATAGCGGGAACTCCTACAATGAGCAGTTCTTC. Encoded protein: CASSHSGNSYNEQFF.

The chain combines TRBV10-3 with TRBJ2-7; 8 bases align to TRBD2. Unmatched junction bases numbered 2, after V lost 1 base and J lost 3 bases. Germline lookup yields CDR1 ENHRY and CDR2 SYGVKD. CDR3 length equals 14 residues. CDR3 DNA sequence: TGTGCCATCAGTGAGTGGGGACTAGACTACGAGCAGTACTTC. Its protein product is CAISEWGLDYEQYF.

The chain links TRBV6-1 to TRBJ1-2; a weak D match, TRBD1 (5 bases). Germline V gene data show CDR1 as MNHNS and CDR2 as SASEGT. V lost 5 bases and J lost 3, with 13 bases in between. CDR3 size: 14 residues. The CDR3 DNA sequence: TGTGCCAGCAGTCAAAAGGGGAAAGACTATGGCTACACCTTC. It specifies CASSQKGKDYGYTF.

The CDR3 loop is CASSLKREGGTDTQYF. CDR3 sequence (DNA): TGTGCCAGCAGTTTGAAGCGGGAAGGGGGGACAGATACGCAGTATTTT. The chain recombines TRBV6-9 with TRBJ2-3, with D possibly TRBD2 on 7 matching bases. With 4 bases removed from V and 3 bases from J, the gap between germline ends came to 17 bases. This CDR3 contains 16 residues. Germline V CDR1 and CDR2: MNHGY, SVAAGI.

This chain joins TRBV5-6 and TRBJ2-7; 8 positions agree with TRBD2. The CDR3 consists of 15 residues. Germline V lookup: CDR1 SGHDT, CDR2 YYEEEE. Trimming at V came to 4 bases and at J to 3 bases, leaving 9 bases not matched to a gene. The chain's CDR3 is CASSPRSGGFYEQYF. The CDR3 nucleotides are TGTGCCAGCAGCCCCCGAAGCGGGGGTTTCTACGAGCAGTACTTC.

This rearrangement joins TRBV7-2 to TRBJ2-5; D is perhaps TRBD1 or TRBD2 (6 bases each). The CDR3 runs 16 residues. V lost 5 bases and J lost 1, with 17 bases in between. The V gene's germline CDR1 is SGHTA and CDR2 FQGNSA. CDR3: CASSPGVGSRQETQYF. Written as DNA, the CDR3 is TGTGCCAGCAGCCCAGGGGTCGGGAGTCGCCAAGAGACCCAGTACTTC. The whole variable domain, remainder taken from reference TRBV7-2 and TRBJ2-5, is GAGVSQSPSNKVTEKGKDVELRCDPISGHTALYWYRQSLGQGLEFLIYFQGNSAPDKSGLPSDRFSAERTGGSVSTLTIQRTQQEDSAVYLCASSPGVGSRQETQYFGPGTRLLVL.

To note about this clone: Other DNA sequences in the sample encode the same CDR3. V and J are TRBV4-1 and TRBJ1-2, with 9 bases that match TRBD1. J was trimmed by 4 bases and V by 1 base; bases with no gene match: 1. Germline V gene sequence: CDR1 MGHRA, CDR2 YSYEKL. This CDR3 contains 14 residues. CDR3: CASSQAGQGYGYTF. The CDR3 DNA is TGCGCCAGCAGCCAAGCGGGACAGGGCTATGGCTACACCTTC.

The gene calls are TRBV13 and TRBJ2-1, with 8 bases identical to TRBD2. V lost 1 base to trimming and J lost 7 bases; unmatched junction nucleotides: 6. The CDR3 has 15 residues. Per germline, CDR1 PRHDT and CDR2 FYEKMQ (reference sequence). CDR3 region: CASSLVRPSGNEQFF. As DNA, the CDR3 is TGTGCCAGCAGCTTAGTTCGTCCTAGCGGGAATGAGCAGTTCTTC.

The CDR3 DNA follows: TGTGCCAGCAGCCAAAAGCTGGACAGGGGGCGCGAGACCCAGTACTTC. Translation: CASSQKLDRGRETQYF. The chain uses TRBV14 and TRBJ2-5, with TRBD1 matching 11 bases. The CDR3 sequence is 16 residues long. Germline-derived CDR1 and CDR2 are SGHDN and FVKESK. The V and J ends lost 2 bases and 5 bases, in that order; junction bases with no gene match: 7.

The chain employs TRBV5-1 and TRBJ1-2; 9 bases are a match to TRBD1. The V and J ends lost 1 base and 3 bases, in that order; junction bases with no gene match: 10. This CDR3 comprises 17 residues. Germline CDR1 is SGHRS and CDR2 is YFSETQ. In nucleotides, the CDR3 is TGCGCCAGCAGCTTGCCATCAACAGGGGGCAAGGACTATGGCTACACCTTC. Protein sequence: CASSLPSTGGKDYGYTF.

The chain employs TRBV4-1 and TRBJ2-7; D is possibly TRBD2 (5 bases). Deletions cut 0 bases from V and 3 bases from J, with 12 bases between. Germline assignment: CDR1 MGHRA and CDR2 YSYEKL. This CDR3 has 15 amino acids. The CDR3 region has the DNA TGCGCCAGCAGCCAAGATAATGGACTTATCTACGAGCAGTACTTC. Protein product: CASSQDNGLIYEQYF.

A remark on this clone: Other DNA sequences in this sample translate to the same CDR3. The chain employs TRBV6-5 and TRBJ2-7; TRBD1 agrees at 10 bases. The junction had 1 base not matched to a gene; V was cut back by 2 bases and J by 3 bases. The CDR3 consists of 14 residues. In germline, CDR1 is MNHEY, CDR2 SVGAGI. As DNA, the CDR3 is TGTGCCAGCAGTTACCGGACAGGGGGCTACGAGCAGTACTTC. It specifies CASSYRTGGYEQYF.

The chain is built from TRBV5-1 and TRBJ2-2; TRBD1 matches 8 bases. Trimming removed 4 bases from V and 0 bases from J; junction bases left unmatched: 5. The CDR3 is made up of 16 amino acids. CDR1 and CDR2 (germline): SGHRS, YFSETQ. In DNA form, the CDR3 reads TGCGCCAGCAGCCCGGGACAGGCCTCGAACACCGGGGAGCTGTTTTTT. It yields the protein CASSPGQASNTGELFF.

The V gene is TRBV5-1, the J gene TRBJ2-1, with 14 nucleotides matching TRBD2. Germline V gene sequence: CDR1 SGHRS, CDR2 YFSETQ. Trimming removed 5 bases from V and 8 bases from J; junction bases left unmatched: 6. The CDR3 spans 15 residues. The CDR3 nucleotides are TGCGCCAGCAGGAAGACTAGCGGGAGGGTACATGAGCAGTTCTTC. Protein product: CASRKTSGRVHEQFF.

The J gene is TRBJ1-2, the V gene TRBV7-9, with 9 bases identical to TRBD1. With V trimmed by 6 bases and J by 7 bases, 9 bases remained unmatched. Germline V gene data show CDR1 as SEHNR and CDR2 as FQNEAQ (reference sequence). The CDR3 length is 14 residues. CDR3 residues: CASRRDRDSGGYTF. The CDR3 DNA sequence: TGTGCCAGCAGGCGGGACAGGGACTCGGGTGGCTACACCTTC.

The chain recombines TRBV7-8 with TRBJ1-5; TRBD1 might be the D (5 bases). The CDR3 has 15 residues. Germline values: CDR1 SGHVS, CDR2 FQNEAQ. The V end was cut by 3 bases, the J end by 3 bases, with 12 bases between. The CDR3 bases are TGTGCCAGCAGCTTGGGGAGGGGAGACAATCAGCCCCAGCATTTT. It translates to CASSLGRGDNQPQHF.

V gene TRBV19 combines with J gene TRBJ2-7; D not resolved. Deletions cut 0 bases from V and 2 bases from J, with 11 bases between. Germline CDR1 reads LNHDA; CDR2 reads SQIVND (reference sequence). The CDR3 is 15 amino acids. CDR3 nucleotide sequence: TGTGCCAGTAGTATAGATCCCTACCCAACCTACGAGCAGTACTTC. Translated, it gives CASSIDPYPTYEQYF.

This clone was recorded a few times. The chain has TRBV11-2 and TRBJ1-1; D call uncertain. The CDR3 length is 12 residues. From germline, CDR1 is SGHAT and CDR2 FQNNGV. Trimming shortened V by 0 bases and J by 5 bases, and 4 bases separated the two germline ends. The CDR3 DNA sequence: TGTGCCAGCAGCTTAGATCTTACTGAAGCTTTCTTT. Its translation: CASSLDLTEAFF.

The chain uses TRBV10-3 and TRBJ2-5; maybe TRBD1 (5 bases). TRBJ2-7 matches the DNA end more closely, so the J call is doubtful. CDR1 and CDR2 from the germline V gene are ENHRY and SYGVKD. The CDR3 length is 13 residues. Here the CDR3 reads CAISTGATYEQYF. For the CDR3, the DNA is TGTGCCATCAGTACAGGAGCCACCTACGAGCAGTACTTC.

This rearrangement joins TRBV12-5 to TRBJ2-1; 11 positions agree with TRBD2. Trimming cost V 7 bases and J 7 bases; bases outside gene matches: 9. The CDR3 length is 15 residues. CDR1 is LGHNT, CDR2 FRNRAP, per germline. The CDR3 protein is CASDPHSGRGNEQFF. CDR3 DNA sequence: TGTGCTAGTGATCCCCATAGCGGGAGGGGAAATGAGCAGTTCTTC.

The chain recombines TRBV6-1 with TRBJ2-7; TRBD1 matches 7 bases. Unmatched junction bases numbered 6, after V lost 6 bases and J lost 1 base. The CDR3 extends over 14 amino acids. Germline CDR1 reads MNHNS; CDR2 reads SASEGT. The CDR3 bases are TGTGCCAGCAGATCCACAGGGGAATCCTACGAGCAGTACTTC. Protein sequence: CASRSTGESYEQYF.

The J gene is TRBJ1-5, the V gene TRBV6-6, with D maybe TRBD1 (6 bases). The CDR3 runs 15 residues. Trimming removed 6 bases from V and 4 bases from J, with 16 bases in between. CDR1 and CDR2 (germline): MNHNY, SVGAGI (reference sequence). CDR3 DNA sequence: TGTGCCAGCAGCCCACCGGGACAACTTAATCAGCCCCAGCATTTT. This encodes CASSPPGQLNQPQHF.

The chain combines TRBV6-5 with TRBJ2-5; 7 bases align to TRBD2. Losses at the gene ends were 5 bases for V and 3 bases for J; bases not matched to a gene: 3. Germline V gene sequence: CDR1 MNHEY, CDR2 SVGAGI. The CDR3 extends over 13 amino acids. The CDR3 protein is CASSQAGKETQYF. The CDR3 DNA is TGTGCCAGCAGTCAAGCGGGAAAAGAGACCCAGTACTTC.

The count of this clone is one. The V gene is TRBV2, the J gene TRBJ2-7, with 7 bases lining up with TRBD1. J gave up 3 bases and V 5 bases, and 4 bases lay outside the gene matches. Germline V gives CDR1 SNHLY, CDR2 FYNNEI. The CDR3 is made up of 13 amino acids. The CDR3 nucleotides read TGTGCCAGCAGTAGACAGGGAAACTACGAGCAGTACTTC. As protein: CASSRQGNYEQYF.

V and J are TRBV10-3 and TRBJ1-2; D remains unclear. The length of the CDR3 is 13 residues. Germline CDR1 reads ENHRY; CDR2 reads SYGVKD. Trimming took off 0 bases at V and 8 bases at J, with 10 bases between the two ends. Written as DNA, the CDR3 is TGTGCCATCAGTGAGTCGAGCGGATTAGGCTACACCTTC. This translates into CAISESSGLGYTF.

The chain joins TRBV25-1 to TRBJ2-2, with D perhaps matching TRBD1 (5 bases). V lost 4 bases to trimming and J lost 5 bases, with 14 bases between them. CDR1 is MGHDK and CDR2 is SYGVNS in the germline V gene. The CDR3 runs 15 residues. CDR3 nucleotides: TGTGCCAGCAGTGCGGACACCCCACCAACCGGGGAGCTGTTTTTT. Its translation is CASSADTPPTGELFF.

The chain employs TRBV19 and TRBJ1-6; TRBD1 agrees at 9 bases. V lost 4 bases to trimming and J lost 14 bases; unmatched junction nucleotides: 6. This CDR3 is 13 amino acids long. CDR1 and CDR2 (germline): LNHDA, SQIVND (reference sequence). CDR3 loop: CASSTRDRATLHF. CDR3 sequence (DNA): TGTGCCAGTAGTACCCGGGACAGGGCGACCCTCCACTTT.

This chain links TRBV5-1 with TRBJ2-3, with 8 bases aligning to TRBD1. The CDR3 loop spans 16 amino acids. The trim removed 4 bases at V and 1 base at J, leaving 8 bases unmatched. Germline V gives CDR1 SGHRS, CDR2 YFSETQ. The CDR3, as DNA: TGCGCCAGCAGCCTTCGGACAGGGATCGGCACAGATACGCAGTATTTT. This sequence encodes CASSLRTGIGTDTQYF.